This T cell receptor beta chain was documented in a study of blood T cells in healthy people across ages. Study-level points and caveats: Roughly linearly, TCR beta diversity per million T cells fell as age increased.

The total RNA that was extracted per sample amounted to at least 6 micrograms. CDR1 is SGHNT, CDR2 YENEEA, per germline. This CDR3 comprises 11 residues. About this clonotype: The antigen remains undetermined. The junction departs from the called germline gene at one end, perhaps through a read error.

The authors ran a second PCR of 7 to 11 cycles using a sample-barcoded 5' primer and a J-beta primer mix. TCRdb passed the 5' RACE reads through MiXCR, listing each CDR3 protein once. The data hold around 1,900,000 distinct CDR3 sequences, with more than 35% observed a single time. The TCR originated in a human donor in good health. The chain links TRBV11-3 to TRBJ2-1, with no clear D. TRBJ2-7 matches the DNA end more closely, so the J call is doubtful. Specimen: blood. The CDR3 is CASRKSYKQYF. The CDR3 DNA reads TGTGCCAGCAGGAAGAGCTACAAGCAGTACTTC.